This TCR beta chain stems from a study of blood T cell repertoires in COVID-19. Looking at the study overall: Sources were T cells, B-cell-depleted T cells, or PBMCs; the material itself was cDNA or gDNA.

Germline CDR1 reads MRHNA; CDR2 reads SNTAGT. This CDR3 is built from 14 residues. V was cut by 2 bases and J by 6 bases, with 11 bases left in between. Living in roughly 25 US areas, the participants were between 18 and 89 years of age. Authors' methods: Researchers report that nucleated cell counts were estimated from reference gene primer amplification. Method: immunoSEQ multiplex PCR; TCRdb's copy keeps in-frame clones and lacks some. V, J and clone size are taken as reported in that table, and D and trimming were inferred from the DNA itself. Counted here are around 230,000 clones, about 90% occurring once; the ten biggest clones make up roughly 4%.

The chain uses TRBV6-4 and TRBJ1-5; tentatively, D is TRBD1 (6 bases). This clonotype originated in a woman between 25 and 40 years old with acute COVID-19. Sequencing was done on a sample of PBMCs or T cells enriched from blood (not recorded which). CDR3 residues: CASSDVAGVQPQHF. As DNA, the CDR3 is TGTGCCAGCAGTGACGTGGCAGGGGTTCAGCCCCAGCATTTT.